One sample yielded the 14 T cell receptor beta chains listed below, sequenced in a study of cytomegalovirus exposure and HLA in healthy donors. 13 Jbeta primers and 60 Vbeta primers were used for the PCR. Assay used: immunoSEQ multiplex PCR; TCRdb lists only in-frame clones, some missing. Here the sample spans around 170,000 clones, less than 90% being singletons. Sample: PBMCs. These receptors were obtained from a boy aged 2 to 9 in good health and CMV-seronegative.

The chain couples TRBV6-1 to TRBJ2-5, with a possible D match to TRBD1 (6 bases). The end of the DNA is better explained by TRBJ2-7, so the J call may be wrong. The CDR3 covers 15 residues. CDR1 and CDR2 from the germline V gene are MNHNS and SASEGT. The CDR3 region is CASSAFLQGDDEQYF. The CDR3 DNA sequence: TGTGCCAGCAGTGCATTTTTACAGGGTGACGACGAGCAGTACTTC.

The rearrangement joins TRBV2 to TRBJ2-7, with 12 nucleotides matching TRBD2. Germline-derived CDR1 and CDR2 are SNHLY and FYNNEI. The V segment lost 4 bases and the J segment 2 bases; nucleotides outside the gene matches: 0. The CDR3 is made up of 14 amino acids. The CDR3 is CASSGLAGAYEQYF. The CDR3 coding sequence is TGTGCCAGCAGTGGACTAGCGGGAGCCTACGAGCAGTACTTC.

The chain has TRBV27 and TRBJ1-1, with 9 bases identical to TRBD1. V lost 7 bases and J lost 3; bases outside the gene matches: 12. Germline values: CDR1 MNHEY, CDR2 SMNVEV (reference sequence). The CDR3 runs to 16 residues. The CDR3 protein is CASTPLTGGSHTEAFF. Here the CDR3 DNA reads TGTGCCAGCACGCCCCTCACAGGGGGCTCACACACTGAAGCTTTCTTT.

DNA for the CDR3: TGTGCCAGCAGTTTAGGCCAGGAACTCTCCGGCGAGCAGTACTTC. Amino acid sequence: CASSLGQELSGEQYF. The genes are TRBV27 and TRBJ2-7; D gene ambiguous. Germline CDR1 MNHEY, CDR2 SMNVEV (reference sequence). Trimming pared 2 bases from V and 6 bases from J, leaving 17 bases between. CDR3 length: 15 amino acids.

This chain links TRBV6-5 with TRBJ2-1; D may be TRBD2 (5 bases). In germline, CDR1 is MNHEY, CDR2 SVGAGI. With 10 bases removed from V and 0 bases from J, the gap between germline ends came to 13 bases. This CDR3 comprises 14 residues. Written as DNA, the CDR3 is TGTGCCACCCGGACTCAGAGCTCCTACAATGAGCAGTTCTTC. It translates to CATRTQSSYNEQFF.

The table lists this clone with a few counts. V and J are TRBV29-1 and TRBJ2-3, with 14 bases that match TRBD2. CDR1 SQVTM and CDR2 ANQGSEA come from the germline V gene. The junction had 9 bases not matched to a gene; V was cut back by 6 bases and J by 4 bases. The CDR3 runs to 16 residues. CDR3 in amino acids: CSVLLTSGRVADTQYF. The CDR3 DNA is TGCAGCGTCCTACTGACTAGCGGGAGGGTTGCAGATACGCAGTATTTT.

V is TRBV27 and J is TRBJ2-1; 9 nucleotides agree with TRBD2. V shed 4 bases, J shed 6 bases, and the junction held 4 bases outside the gene matches. This CDR3 is 14 amino acids long. Germline CDR1 is MNHEY and CDR2 is SMNVEV (reference sequence). The CDR3 DNA is TGTGCCAGCAGTTGGGCTAGCGGGATCAATGAGCAGTTCTTC. It codes for CASSWASGINEQFF.

The V gene is TRBV28, the J gene TRBJ2-7; possibly TRBD2 for D (6 bases). This CDR3 comprises 12 residues. V was shortened by 6 bases and J by 5 bases, with 11 bases between the two germline ends. The V gene's germline CDR1 is MDHEN and CDR2 SYDVKM. CDR3 in DNA: TGTGCCAGCAGACACTTAGCGGACGAGCAGTACTTC. This codes for CASRHLADEQYF.

This clone showed up just a few times. V gene TRBV11-1 combines with J gene TRBJ1-1; D may be TRBD1 (5 bases). The CDR3 is 15 residues long. Deletions cut 2 bases from V and 8 bases from J, with 18 bases between. Germline V lookup: CDR1 SGHAT, CDR2 FQDESV (reference sequence). CDR3 bases: TGTGCCAGCAGCTTACTCCGTGGGGAAGGGGAAGAAGCTTTCTTT. Amino acids: CASSLLRGEGEEAFF.

The rearrangement joins TRBV25-1 to TRBJ1-5, with 11 bases aligning to TRBD1. Trimming took 5 bases from V and 6 from J; bases not matched to a gene: 6. The CDR3 spans 15 residues. The germline gives CDR1 MGHDK, CDR2 SYGVNS. CDR3 sequence: CASSPGQGAGQPQHF. The CDR3 coding sequence is TGTGCCAGCAGTCCAGGACAGGGGGCAGGTCAGCCCCAGCATTTT.

For the CDR3, the DNA is TGTGCCAGCAGTTTACCTGGGACAGGGAAGGAATACGAGCAGTACTTC. Its protein is CASSLPGTGKEYEQYF. This chain connects TRBV28 to TRBJ2-7; 9 positions agree with TRBD1. Germline V gene lookup returns CDR1 MDHEN and CDR2 SYDVKM. Germline trimming cut 2 bases from V and 4 bases from J; bases unmatched to any gene: 9. The CDR3 totals 16 residues.

V gene TRBV25-1 combines with J gene TRBJ2-1; 7 nucleotides align to TRBD2. The CDR3 covers 14 residues. Unmatched junction bases numbered 14, after V lost 10 bases and J lost 8 bases. CDR1 and CDR2 (germline): MGHDK, SYGVNS. The DNA of the CDR3 is TGTGCCACGTCCCGGGACTACACTAGTCATGAGCAGTTCTTC. It encodes CATSRDYTSHEQFF.

The chain has TRBV27 and TRBJ1-2; D might be TRBD1 (6 bases). The CDR3 extends over 14 amino acids. V gave up 6 bases and J gave up 6 bases, with 17 bases separating them. Germline values: CDR1 MNHEY, CDR2 SMNVEV (reference sequence). CDR3 bases: TGTGCCAGCAGCCCCGGGAGGGGGAGGAATGGCTACACCTTC. Amino acid sequence: CASSPGRGRNGYTF.

The chain carries TRBV9 and TRBJ2-2; possible D gene TRBD2, 6 bases. The V end lost 0 bases, the J end lost 4 bases, and 13 bases lay between the germline ends. The CDR3 spans 16 residues. From germline, CDR1 is SGDLS and CDR2 YYNGEE. CDR3 sequence reads: CASSVGGARGTGELFF. The CDR3, as DNA: TGTGCCAGCAGCGTAGGAGGGGCGCGGGGCACCGGGGAGCTGTTTTTT.